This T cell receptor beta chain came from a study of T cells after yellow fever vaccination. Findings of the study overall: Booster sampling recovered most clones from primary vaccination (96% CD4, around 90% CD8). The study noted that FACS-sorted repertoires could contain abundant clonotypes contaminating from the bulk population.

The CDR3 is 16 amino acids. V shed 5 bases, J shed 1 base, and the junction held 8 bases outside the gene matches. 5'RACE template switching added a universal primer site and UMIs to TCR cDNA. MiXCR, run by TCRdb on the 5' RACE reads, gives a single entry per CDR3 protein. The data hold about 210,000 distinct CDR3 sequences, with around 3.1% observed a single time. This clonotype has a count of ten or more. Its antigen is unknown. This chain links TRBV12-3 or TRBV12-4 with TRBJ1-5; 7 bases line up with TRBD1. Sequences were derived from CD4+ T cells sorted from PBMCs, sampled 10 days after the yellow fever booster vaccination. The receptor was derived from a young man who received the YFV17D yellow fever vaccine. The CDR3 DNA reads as TGTGCCAGCAGTCCGGACAGGTGGGAGAGCAATCAGCCCCAGCATTTT. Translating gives CASSPDRWESNQPQHF.